Listed below are T cell receptor beta chains from one sample, sequenced in a study of spatial heterogeneity in lung cancer. MiXCR, applied by TCRdb to the 5' RACE reads, yields one record per CDR3 protein. In the table there are around 4,200 distinct CDR3 sequences, around 19% of which are singletons. Specimen: PBMCs, collected at surgery. These receptors were collected from a male donor with early-stage non-small cell lung cancer. CDR3s include the opening cysteine and the closing phenylalanine or tryptophan. D genes are given only for firm matches. For some rows the clone size is stated as once, few or many, or as a class when expanded; others skip it.

v_call	d_call	j_call	clone_size	cdr3_aa	cdr3_nt
TRBV29-1	NA	TRBJ1-2	many	CSVNRAGEGYTF	TGCAGCGTTAACCGGGCAGGGGAAGGCTACACCTTC
TRBV18	NA	TRBJ1-1	few	CASSSKQGMNTEAFF	TGTGCCAGCTCATCTAAGCAGGGCATGAACACTGAAGCTTTCTTT
TRBV3-1	TRBD2	TRBJ2-1	many	CASSRERIAGDNNEQFF	TGTGCCAGCAGCCGTGAACGGATAGCGGGGGACAACAATGAGCAGTTCTTC
TRBV4-3	TRBD1	TRBJ2-7	few	CASSPGQGRYEQYF	TGCGCCAGCAGCCCCGGACAGGGAAGGTACGAGCAGTACTTC
TRBV7-9	NA	TRBJ2-1	medium-sized	CASSLDSPPEQFF	TGTGCCAGCAGCTTAGACAGCCCGCCGGAGCAGTTCTTC
TRBV7-2	TRBD1	TRBJ1-4	NA	CVSSWGQGNEKLFF	TGTGTCAGCAGCTGGGGACAGGGAAATGAAAAACTGTTTTTT
TRBV7-8	NA	TRBJ2-7	NA	CASSLGMGDEQYF	TGTGCCAGCAGCTTAGGGATGGGAGACGAGCAGTACTTC
TRBV6-2/TRBV6-3	NA	TRBJ2-3	NA	CASSGRQASGTDTQYF	TGTGCCAGCAGTGGAAGACAGGCCTCGGGCACAGATACGCAGTATTTT
TRBV6-2/TRBV6-3	NA	TRBJ1-2	NA	CATNGNYGYTF	TGTGCCACTAACGGTAACTATGGCTACACCTTC
TRBV20-1	NA	TRBJ1-4	medium-sized	CSAPWDNEKLFF	TGCAGTGCTCCCTGGGATAATGAAAAACTGTTTTTT
TRBV29-1	NA	TRBJ2-7	many	CSVYTGSSYEQYF	TGCAGCGTGTATACAGGGAGCTCCTACGAGCAGTACTTC
TRBV6-2/TRBV6-3	TRBD1	TRBJ2-1	few	CASSPGTAYNEQFF	TGTGCCAGCAGCCCCGGGACAGCCTACAATGAGCAGTTCTTC
TRBV20-1	TRBD1	TRBJ2-1	many	CSAGGQGDGQFF	TGCAGTGCTGGGGGACAGGGGGATGGACAGTTCTTC
TRBV4-2	NA	TRBJ2-6	NA	CASSQDTTSSSGANVLTF	TGTGCCAGCAGCCAAGATACTACCTCAAGTTCTGGGGCCAACGTCCTGACTTTC